This is a list of T cell receptor beta chains from one sample in a study of technical replicates of blood from four donors. Sequencing was performed with immunoSEQ multiplex PCR; in TCRdb, only in-frame clones are kept and a portion is missing. The table has over 85,000 clones, 90% to 96% seen once; the top ten hold about 0.38%. The sequenced sample consisted of T cells isolated from PBMCs. The receptor source for this set is a human donor in good health. CDR3s include the opening cysteine and the closing phenylalanine or tryptophan. D genes are given only for firm matches. Clone size is shown for a subset of rows, as once, few, many or a class of expanded clone.

j_gene	abundance	d_gene	v_gene	CDR3aa	CDR3nt
TRBJ1-1	.	.	TRBV13	CASSEQITGNTEAFF	TGTGCCAGCAGCGAACAGATCACAGGTAACACTGAAGCTTTCTTT
TRBJ2-7	.	TRBD1	TRBV6-5	CASSYDRDLSYEQYF	TGTGCCAGCAGTTACGACAGGGATCTCTCCTACGAGCAGTACTTC
TRBJ2-7	once	TRBD1	TRBV14	CASSQLHVGTGSYEQYF	TGTGCCAGCAGCCAACTCCACGTGGGGACAGGGTCTTACGAGCAGTACTTC
TRBJ2-1	.	TRBD2	TRBV7-3	CASSHGGLDNEQFF	TGTGCCAGCAGCCATGGGGGACTAGACAATGAGCAGTTCTTC
TRBJ2-5	.	.	TRBV7-3	CASSPTGLETQYF	TGTGCCAGCAGCCCCACGGGTTTGGAGACCCAGTACTTC
TRBJ1-5	.	.	TRBV28	CASTKWGVRDQPQHF	TGTGCCAGCACCAAGTGGGGGGTGAGGGATCAGCCCCAGCATTTT
TRBJ2-3	once	TRBD1	TRBV2	CASSERDSYTDTQYF	TGTGCCAGCAGTGAAAGGGACAGTTATACAGATACGCAGTATTTT
TRBJ2-2	.	TRBD2	TRBV7-9	CASSLGTSGHNAGELFF	TGTGCCAGCAGCTTAGGTACTAGCGGGCACAATGCCGGGGAGCTGTTTTTT
TRBJ2-2	.	TRBD2	TRBV7-6	CASSLGTSVTGELFF	TGTGCCAGCAGCTTGGGGACTAGCGTCACCGGGGAGCTGTTTTTT
TRBJ1-4	.	.	TRBV4-1	CASSQPGKGYEKLFF	TGCGCCAGCAGCCAGCCAGGGAAGGGGTATGAAAAACTGTTTTTT
TRBJ2-7	.	.	TRBV5-8	CASSSGPKGEQYF	TGTGCCAGCAGCTCCGGACCAAAGGGGGAGCAGTACTTC
TRBJ1-5	once	TRBD1	TRBV27	CASSHGTGWNQPQHF	TGTGCCAGCAGTCACGGGACAGGATGGAATCAGCCCCAGCATTTT
TRBJ2-5	.	TRBD2	TRBV9	CASSPLAGGVETQYF	TGTGCCAGCAGCCCCCTGGCGGGAGGGGTAGAGACCCAGTACTTC
TRBJ2-7	once	.	TRBV11-3	CASSRASVIAYEQYF	TGTGCCAGCAGCAGGGCTAGCGTCATTGCCTACGAGCAGTACTTC
TRBJ1-5	.	.	TRBV6-5	CASSSTGLYQPQHF	TGTGCCAGCAGTTCAACAGGGTTATATCAGCCCCAGCATTTT
TRBJ2-3	.	.	TRBV6-5	CASSSIRSTDTQYF	TGTGCCAGCAGTTCAATACGGAGCACAGATACGCAGTATTTT
TRBJ2-5	.	.	TRBV21-1	CASSQLGVIPRGQETQYF	TGTGCCAGCAGCCAACTAGGAGTTATCCCTAGAGGCCAAGAGACCCAGTACTTC
TRBJ2-7	.	TRBD1	TRBV5-1	CASSEYPGQGASYEQYF	TGCGCCAGCAGCGAATACCCGGGACAGGGGGCCTCCTACGAGCAGTACTTC
TRBJ2-3	.	TRBD2	TRBV11-2	CASSLERGLAGSTDTQYF	TGTGCCAGCAGCTTAGAAAGGGGACTAGCGGGGAGCACAGATACGCAGTATTTT
TRBJ2-2	.	.	TRBV5-1	CASSLQDRATGELFF	TGCGCCAGCAGCTTACAGGACCGAGCCACCGGGGAGCTGTTTTTT
TRBJ2-7	.	.	TRBV5-4	CASSREIQGGEQYF	TGTGCCAGCAGCCGCGAGATACAGGGCGGCGAGCAGTACTTC
TRBJ2-5	.	.	TRBV5-1	CASSLASGSQETQYF	TGCGCCAGCAGCTTGGCCTCCGGGTCCCAAGAGACCCAGTACTTC
TRBJ2-1	.	.	TRBV27	CASTIRTAYNEQFF	TGTGCCAGCACGATCAGGACAGCTTACAATGAGCAGTTCTTC